The sample holds one count of the clone carrying this TCR beta chain. Original handling: Using reference gene primer amplification, nucleated cell counts were estimated. TCRdb's table, derived via immunoSEQ multiplex PCR, lists solely in-frame clones and lacks some. Clonal size and the V and J genes are those of that table, whereas D and trimming came from the DNA. The data hold around 300,000 clones, with approximately 91% observed a single time. Germline-derived CDR1 and CDR2 are MNHEY and SVGAGI. The V gene lost 11 bases and the J gene lost 10 bases, with 20 bases spanning the gap. The CDR3 is made up of 12 amino acids. The data belong to a study of blood T cell repertoires in COVID-19. About the study: Samples taken during acute and convalescent COVID-19 were collected in the United States, Italy and Spain. Nucleic acid was either cDNA or gDNA, and it came from T cells, B-cell-depleted T cells, or PBMCs.

The V and J genes are TRBV6-5 and TRBJ1-1, with D maybe TRBD1 (5 bases). Sequenced material: peripheral blood. The origin of this receptor is a man aged 18-30 years with active or convalescent COVID-19. The CDR3 protein is CAASGGRGVAFF. In nucleotides, the CDR3 is TGTGCCGCCTCGGGGGGTAGAGGAGTAGCTTTCTTT.